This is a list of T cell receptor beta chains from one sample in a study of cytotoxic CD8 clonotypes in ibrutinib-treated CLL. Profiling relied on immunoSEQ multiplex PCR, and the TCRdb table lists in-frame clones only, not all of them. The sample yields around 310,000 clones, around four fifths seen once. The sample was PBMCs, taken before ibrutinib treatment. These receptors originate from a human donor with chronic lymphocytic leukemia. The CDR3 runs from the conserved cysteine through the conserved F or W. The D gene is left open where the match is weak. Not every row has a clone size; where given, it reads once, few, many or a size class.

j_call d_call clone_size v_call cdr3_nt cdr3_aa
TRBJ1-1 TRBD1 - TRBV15 TGTGCCACCAGCAGAGACACAGGGGAGAACACTGAAGCTTTCTTT CATSRDTGENTEAFF
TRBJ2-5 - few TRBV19 TGTGCCAGTAGTATGGTGGATTACGGGACCCAGTACTTC CASSMVDYGTQYF
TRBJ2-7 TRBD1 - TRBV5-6 TGTGCCAGCAGCCAGAGGACAGGAGGACGCTACGAGCAGTACTTC CASSQRTGGRYEQYF
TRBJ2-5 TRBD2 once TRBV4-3 TGCGCCAGCAGCACTGGGACTAGCGGGAGGGGAGAGACCCAGTACTTC CASSTGTSGRGETQYF
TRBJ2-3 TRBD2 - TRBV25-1 TGTGCCAGCAGTGAATTTGGCGGGAGCGGTGGAACGCAGTATTTT CASSEFGGSGGTQYF
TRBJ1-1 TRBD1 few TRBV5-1 TGCGCCAGCAGCTTGGCGGAGGGGGCGGTCACTGAAGCTTTCTTT CASSLAEGAVTEAFF
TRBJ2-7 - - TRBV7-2 TGTGCCAGCAGCTTAACCCCGACCGGGGGCAACGAGCAGTACTTC CASSLTPTGGNEQYF
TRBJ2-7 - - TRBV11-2 TGTGCCAGCAGCTTAGAAGGAGGGGTTTTCGGCGAGCAGTACTTC CASSLEGGVFGEQYF
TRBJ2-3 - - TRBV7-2 TGTGCCAGCAGCTTAATGACGGCCATCGGGATTCCGCAGTATTTT CASSLMTAIGIPQYF
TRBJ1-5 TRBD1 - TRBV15 TGTGCCACCAGCAGACGAGACAGGGGTAGGAATCAGCCCCAGCATTTT CATSRRDRGRNQPQHF
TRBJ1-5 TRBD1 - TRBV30 TGTGCCTGGACCAGGGGACAGGGTAGCAATCAGCCCCAGCATTTT CAWTRGQGSNQPQHF
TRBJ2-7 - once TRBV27 TGTGCCAGCAGTCTATCGACAGGTTTCTCCTACGAGCAGTACTTC CASSLSTGFSYEQYF
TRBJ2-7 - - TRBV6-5 TGTGCCAGCAGTTACTTCAGTTCCTACGAGCAGTACTTC CASSYFSSYEQYF
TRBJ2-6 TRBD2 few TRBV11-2 TGTGCCAGCAGCCCATCTAGCGGGGGGACAGTCTCTGGGGCCAACGTCCTGACTTTC CASSPSSGGTVSGANVLTF
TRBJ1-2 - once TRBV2 TGTGCCAGCAGGGCCCTAAACCGGGGGACGGATGGCTACACCTTC CASRALNRGTDGYTF
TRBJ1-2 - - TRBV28 TGTGCCAGCAGTTTCTCCGAATATGGCTACACCTTC CASSFSEYGYTF
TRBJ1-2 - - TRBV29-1 TGCAGCGCCCAGGACTATGGCTACACCTTC CSAQDYGYTF
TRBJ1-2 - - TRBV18 TGTGCCAGCTCAGCCTTAGAAGGGCTCGAGAGCTACACCTTC CASSALEGLESYTF
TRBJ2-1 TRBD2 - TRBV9 TGTGCCAGCAGTCCTTACGGGACTAGCGGGACCAATGAGCAGTTCTTC CASSPYGTSGTNEQFF
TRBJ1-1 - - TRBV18 TGTGCCAGCTCACCCACCCAGAACACTGAAGCTTTCTTT CASSPTQNTEAFF
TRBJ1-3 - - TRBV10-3 TGTGCCATCTCACGACACCCGAACAGTATAGAGGTGGGCAACACCATATATTTT CAISRHPNSIEVGNTIYF
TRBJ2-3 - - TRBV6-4 TGTGCCAGCAGTGGCGGGACAACAGATACGCAGTATTTT CASSGGTTDTQYF
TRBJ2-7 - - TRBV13 TGTGCCAGCGTCCTCAGCACCTTAAACTACGAGCAGTACTTC CASVLSTLNYEQYF
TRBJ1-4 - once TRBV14 TGTGCCAGCAGCCCTCAAGAGGGGCCTCGTGAAAAACTGTTTTTT CASSPQEGPREKLFF
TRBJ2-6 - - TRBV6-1 TGTGCCAGCAGAGCCCTCTCTGGGGCCAACGTCCTGACTTTC CASRALSGANVLTF
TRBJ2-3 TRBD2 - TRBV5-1 TGCGCCAGCAGCTTAACTAGCGGAAGCACAGATACGCAGTATTTT CASSLTSGSTDTQYF
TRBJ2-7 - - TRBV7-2 TGTGCCAGCAGCTTAGGAGGGATACTGGAGCTCAGCGAGCAGTACTTC CASSLGGILELSEQYF
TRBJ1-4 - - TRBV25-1 TGTGCCAGCAGCGCGGGAACCGTTGCAACTAATGAAAAACTGTTTTTT CASSAGTVATNEKLFF
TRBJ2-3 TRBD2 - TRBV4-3 TGCGCCAGCACCCTAACTAGCGGGAGCCCAGATACGCAGTATTTT CASTLTSGSPDTQYF
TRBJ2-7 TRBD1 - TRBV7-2 TGTGCCAGCAGCTTAGCGTCGGGACAGGGGAGGAACGAGCAGTACTTC CASSLASGQGRNEQYF
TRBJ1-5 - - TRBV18 TGTGCCAGCTCACCAAGCAGGGAGAATCAGCCCCAGCATTTT CASSPSRENQPQHF
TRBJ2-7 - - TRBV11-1 TGTGCCAGCAGCCCCCCCCCGGAGTCCTCCTACGAGCAGTACTTC CASSPPPESSYEQYF
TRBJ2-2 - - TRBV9 TGTGCCAGCAGCGCCACCGGGAGCTCTATGAACACCGGGGAGCTGTTTTTT CASSATGSSMNTGELFF
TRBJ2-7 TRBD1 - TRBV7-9 TGTGCCAGCAGCTTGGGACAGGGCGGCCACGAGCAGTACTTC CASSLGQGGHEQYF
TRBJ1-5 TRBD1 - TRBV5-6 TGTGCCAGCAGCTTGGGGACAGGGAAAGATAGCAATCAGCCCCAGCATTTT CASSLGTGKDSNQPQHF
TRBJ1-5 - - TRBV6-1 TGTGCCAGCAGTGAAGATGAATTCGGTGGTTTGCCCCAGCATTTT CASSEDEFGGLPQHF